This T cell receptor beta chain was retrieved from a study of shared clonotypes between healthy human individuals. Here immunoSEQ multiplex PCR was the method, and the copy in TCRdb shows in-frame clones only, minus some. The sample carries around 430,000 clones, roughly 83% recorded once. Sequencing input: PBMCs. This TCR was recovered from a woman between 40 and 55 years old in good health. Some clones in this sample may be carry-over from other donors' samples.

The CDR3 DNA reads as TGTGCCAGCAGCTTAGATCCGGGCTCCTACGAGCAGTACTTC. This translates into CASSLDPGSYEQYF. V usage is TRBV7-6 and J usage is TRBJ2-7; no definite D call. CDR1 SGHVS and CDR2 FNYEAQ come from the germline V gene. V lost 1 base, J lost 0 bases, and 7 bases lay in between. The CDR3 has 14 residues.